The T cell receptor (beta chain) under discussion was sequenced for a study of blood T cell repertoires in COVID-19. Overall study context: The analysed material was cDNA or gDNA that came from T cells, B-cell-depleted T cells, or PBMCs.

Germline V gene lookup returns CDR1 MNHEY and CDR2 SMNVEV (reference sequence). The CDR3 loop spans 15 amino acids. V was pared by 7 bases and J by 2 bases, with 15 bases between. Per the original data handling: Nucleated cell counts were estimated from reference gene primer amplification. Using immunoSEQ multiplex PCR, the repertoire was profiled, and TCRdb retains in-frame clones only, with some absent. The DNA gave D and trimming, while V, J and clone size come from that table. The top ten hold more than 1% of the sample, which has 350,000 to 400,000 clones, roughly 91% seen once. This study enrolled people aged roughly 18 to 90 from about two dozen US geographic areas. Recovered participants had two consecutive negative NP/OP PCR tests, healthcare professional clearance, or symptom resolution.

This clonotype was sampled from a woman aged 18-35 years who had recovered from COVID-19. Sequencing was performed on PBMCs or T cells enriched from blood (not recorded which). This sequence joins TRBV27 and TRBJ2-4; tentative D call: TRBD1 (5 bases). CDR3 sequence: CASIDSLSTKNIQYF. CDR3 nucleotides: TGTGCCAGCATCGACAGCCTTTCAACCAAAAACATTCAGTACTTC.